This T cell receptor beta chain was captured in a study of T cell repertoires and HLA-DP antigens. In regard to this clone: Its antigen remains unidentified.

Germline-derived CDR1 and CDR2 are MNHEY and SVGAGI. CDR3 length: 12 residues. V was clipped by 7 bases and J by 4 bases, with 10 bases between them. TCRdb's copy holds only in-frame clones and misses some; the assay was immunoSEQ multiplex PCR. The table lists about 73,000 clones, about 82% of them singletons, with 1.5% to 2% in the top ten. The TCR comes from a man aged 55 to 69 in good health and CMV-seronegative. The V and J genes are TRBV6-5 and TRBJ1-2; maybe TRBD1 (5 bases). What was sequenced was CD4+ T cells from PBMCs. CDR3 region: CASTGGGYGYTF. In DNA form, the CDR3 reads TGTGCCAGCACGGGGGGGGGCTATGGCTACACCTTC.